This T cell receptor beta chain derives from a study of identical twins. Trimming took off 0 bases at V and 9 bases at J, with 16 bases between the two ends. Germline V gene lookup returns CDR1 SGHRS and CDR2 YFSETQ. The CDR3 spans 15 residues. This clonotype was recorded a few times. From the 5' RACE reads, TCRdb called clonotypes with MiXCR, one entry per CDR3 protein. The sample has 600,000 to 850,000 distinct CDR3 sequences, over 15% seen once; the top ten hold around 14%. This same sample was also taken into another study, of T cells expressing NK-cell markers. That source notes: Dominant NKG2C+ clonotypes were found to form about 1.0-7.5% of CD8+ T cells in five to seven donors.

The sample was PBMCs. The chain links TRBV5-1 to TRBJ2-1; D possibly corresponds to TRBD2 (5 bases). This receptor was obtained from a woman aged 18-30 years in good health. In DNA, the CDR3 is TGCGCCAGCAGCTTGGGATCGGCCGTAGGGAGTGAGCAGTTCTTC. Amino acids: CASSLGSAVGSEQFF.